This T cell receptor (beta chain) was documented in a study of Tregs in tolerant kidney transplant recipients. The V and J ends lost 2 bases and 2 bases respectively, with 7 bases between them. Germline loops: CDR1 KGHSH, CDR2 LQKENI. This CDR3 is 15 amino acids long. Produced via immunoSEQ multiplex PCR; TCRdb's table is partial and in-frame only. The table has 85,000 to 95,000 clones, more than 90% seen once. What was sequenced was CD8+ T cells from blood. This chain uses TRBV18 with TRBJ2-6, with D perhaps TRBD1 or TRBD2 (5 bases each). This clonotype was sampled from a human donor in good health. CDR3 bases: TGTGCCAGCTCACCAAGGGGACCTGGGGCCAACGTCCTGACTTTC. Residues: CASSPRGPGANVLTF.